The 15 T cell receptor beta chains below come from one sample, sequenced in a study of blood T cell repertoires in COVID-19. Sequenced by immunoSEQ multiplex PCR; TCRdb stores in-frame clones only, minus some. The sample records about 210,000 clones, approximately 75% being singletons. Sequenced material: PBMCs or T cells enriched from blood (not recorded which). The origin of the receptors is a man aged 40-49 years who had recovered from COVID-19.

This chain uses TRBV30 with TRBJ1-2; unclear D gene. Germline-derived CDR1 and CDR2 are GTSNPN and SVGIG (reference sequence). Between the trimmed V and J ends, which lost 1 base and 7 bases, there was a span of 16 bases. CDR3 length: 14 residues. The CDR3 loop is CAWSDFWFTGGYTF. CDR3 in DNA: TGTGCCTGGAGTGACTTTTGGTTTACTGGTGGCTACACCTTC.

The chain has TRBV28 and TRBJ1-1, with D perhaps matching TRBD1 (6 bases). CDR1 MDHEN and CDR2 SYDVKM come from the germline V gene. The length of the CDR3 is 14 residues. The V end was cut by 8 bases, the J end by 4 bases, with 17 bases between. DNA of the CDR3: TGTGCCAGCGCAGGGGCCGATTGGGGCACTGAAGCTTTCTTT. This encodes CASAGADWGTEAFF. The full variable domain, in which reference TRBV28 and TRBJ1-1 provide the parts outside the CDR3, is DVKVTQSSRYLVKRTGEKVFLECVQDMDHENMFWYRQDPGLGLRLIYFSYDVKMKEKGDIPEGYSVSREKKERFSLILESASTNQTSMYLCASAGADWGTEAFFGQGTRLTVV.

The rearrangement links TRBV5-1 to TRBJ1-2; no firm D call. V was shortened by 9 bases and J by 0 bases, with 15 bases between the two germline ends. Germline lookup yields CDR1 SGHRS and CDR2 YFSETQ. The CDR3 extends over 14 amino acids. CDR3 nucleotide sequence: TGCGCCACCTCGACGGGGATAGCTAACTATGGCTACACCTTC. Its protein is CATSTGIANYGYTF.

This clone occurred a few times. The CDR3 sequence: CAGGTSGRAEEQFF. The CDR3 DNA sequence: TGTGCCGGTGGGACTAGCGGGAGGGCCGAGGAGCAGTTCTTC. The chain carries TRBV2 and TRBJ2-1, with 16 bases matching TRBD2. Trimming took 11 bases from V and 10 from J; bases not matched to a gene: 8. This CDR3 is built from 14 residues. Germline V lookup: CDR1 SNHLY, CDR2 FYNNEI.

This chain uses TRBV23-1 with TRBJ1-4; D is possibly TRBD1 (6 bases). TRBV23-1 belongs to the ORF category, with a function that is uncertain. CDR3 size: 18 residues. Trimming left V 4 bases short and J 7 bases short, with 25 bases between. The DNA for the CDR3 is TGCGCCAGCAGTCCCCCGAACGACAGGCTAAATAGGTGTGAAAAACTGTTTTTT. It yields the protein CASSPPNDRLNRCEKLFF.

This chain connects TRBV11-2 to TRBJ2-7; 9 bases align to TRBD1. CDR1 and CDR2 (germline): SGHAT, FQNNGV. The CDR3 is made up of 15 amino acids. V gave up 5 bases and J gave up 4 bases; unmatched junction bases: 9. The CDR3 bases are TGTGCCAGCAGCCGCACCCAAGACAGGGGGTACGAGCAGTACTTC. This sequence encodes CASSRTQDRGYEQYF.

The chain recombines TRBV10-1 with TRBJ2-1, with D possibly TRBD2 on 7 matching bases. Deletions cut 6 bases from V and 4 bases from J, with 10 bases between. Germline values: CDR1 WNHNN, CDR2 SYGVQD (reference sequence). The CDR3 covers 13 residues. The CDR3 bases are TGCGCCAGCAGCGGGGGGCTTTACAATGAGCAGTTCTTC. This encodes CASSGGLYNEQFF.

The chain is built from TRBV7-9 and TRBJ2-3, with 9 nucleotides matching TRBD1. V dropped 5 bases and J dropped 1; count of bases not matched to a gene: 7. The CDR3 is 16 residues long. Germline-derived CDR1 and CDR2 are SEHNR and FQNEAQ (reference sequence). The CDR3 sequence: CASSKRRDRGTDTQYF. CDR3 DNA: TGTGCCAGCAGCAAACGCCGGGACAGGGGCACAGATACGCAGTATTTT.

CDR3 sequence: CASSTPGQGKNSPLHF. The CDR3 nucleotides are TGTGCCAGTAGTACTCCGGGACAGGGGAAAAATTCACCCCTCCACTTT. The V and J genes are TRBV19 and TRBJ1-6; 10 bases line up with TRBD1. Looked up from germline, CDR1 is LNHDA and CDR2 is SQIVND (reference sequence). This CDR3 comprises 16 residues. V shed 4 bases, J shed 7 bases, and the junction held 7 bases outside the gene matches.

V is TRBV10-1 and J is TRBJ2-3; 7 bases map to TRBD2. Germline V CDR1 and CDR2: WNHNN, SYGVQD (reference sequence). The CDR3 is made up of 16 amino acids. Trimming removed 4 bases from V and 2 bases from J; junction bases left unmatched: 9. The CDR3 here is CASSGGGTGNTDTQYF. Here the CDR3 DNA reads TGCGCCAGCAGTGGGGGAGGGACGGGGAACACAGATACGCAGTATTTT.

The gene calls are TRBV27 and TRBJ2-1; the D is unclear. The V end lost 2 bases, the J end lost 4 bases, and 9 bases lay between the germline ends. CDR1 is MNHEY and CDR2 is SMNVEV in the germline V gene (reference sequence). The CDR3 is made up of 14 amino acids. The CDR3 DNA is TGTGCCAGCAGTTTAGTTCCCTTTTACAATGAGCAGTTCTTC. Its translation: CASSLVPFYNEQFF.

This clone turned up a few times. Here the CDR3 DNA reads TGTGCCACCACATCGGACAGGGGCAATCAGCCCCAGCATTTT. It translates to CATTSDRGNQPQHF. The rearrangement links TRBV24-1 to TRBJ1-5; 8 bases align to TRBD1. The CDR3 is made up of 14 amino acids. V shed 8 bases and J 2 bases; nucleotides not matched to a gene: 4. Per germline, CDR1 KGHDR and CDR2 SFDVKD.

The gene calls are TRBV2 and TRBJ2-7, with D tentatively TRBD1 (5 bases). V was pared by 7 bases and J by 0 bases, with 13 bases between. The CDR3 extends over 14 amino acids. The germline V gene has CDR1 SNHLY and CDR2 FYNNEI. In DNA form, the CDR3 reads TGTGCCAGCATATTCCAGGGTACCTCCTACGAGCAGTACTTC. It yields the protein CASIFQGTSYEQYF.

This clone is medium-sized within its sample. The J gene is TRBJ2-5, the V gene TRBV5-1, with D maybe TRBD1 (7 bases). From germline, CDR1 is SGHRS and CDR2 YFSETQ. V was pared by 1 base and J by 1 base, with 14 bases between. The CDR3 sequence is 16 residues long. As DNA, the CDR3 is TGCGCCAGCAGCTTGAGTGGCGGGACAGCCCAAGAGACCCAGTACTTC. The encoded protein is CASSLSGGTAQETQYF.

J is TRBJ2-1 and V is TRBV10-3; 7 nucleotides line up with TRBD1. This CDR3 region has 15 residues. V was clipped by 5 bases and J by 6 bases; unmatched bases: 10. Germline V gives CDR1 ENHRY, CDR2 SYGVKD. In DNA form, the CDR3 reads TGTGCCATCAGTCCCACAGGGGCGGGTACCAATGAGCAGTTCTTC. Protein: CAISPTGAGTNEQFF.